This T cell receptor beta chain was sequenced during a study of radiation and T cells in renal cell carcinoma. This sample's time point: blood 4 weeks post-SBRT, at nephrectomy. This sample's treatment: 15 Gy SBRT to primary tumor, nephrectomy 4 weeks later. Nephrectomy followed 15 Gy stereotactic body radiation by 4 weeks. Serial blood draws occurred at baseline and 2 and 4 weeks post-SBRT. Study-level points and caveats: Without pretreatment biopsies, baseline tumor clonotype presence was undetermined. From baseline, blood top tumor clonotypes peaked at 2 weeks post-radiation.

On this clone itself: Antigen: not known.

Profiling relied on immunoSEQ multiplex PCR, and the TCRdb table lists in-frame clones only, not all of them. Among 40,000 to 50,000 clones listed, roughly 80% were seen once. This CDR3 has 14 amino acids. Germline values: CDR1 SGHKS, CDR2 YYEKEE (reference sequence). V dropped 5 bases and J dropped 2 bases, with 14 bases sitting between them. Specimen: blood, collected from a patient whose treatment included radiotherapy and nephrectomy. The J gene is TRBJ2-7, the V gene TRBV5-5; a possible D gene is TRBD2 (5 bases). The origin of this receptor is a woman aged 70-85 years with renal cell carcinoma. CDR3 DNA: TGTGCCAGCAGTGTGCTCCGGACTGCCTACGAGCAGTACTTC. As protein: CASSVLRTAYEQYF. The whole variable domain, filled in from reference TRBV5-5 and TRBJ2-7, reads DAGVTQSPTHLIKTRGQQVTLRCSPISGHKSVSWYQQVLGQGPQFIFQYYEKEERGRGNFPDRFSARQFPNYSSELNVNALLLGDSALYLCASSVLRTAYEQYFGPGTRLTVT.